This T cell receptor beta chain was sequenced for a study of T cells after yellow fever vaccination. Study context: It was SMART-Seq v4 Ultra Low Input that prepared the fractions with low cell numbers. Overall study findings and caveats: Clonotypes found in both CD4 and CD8 compartments made up a small share.

TCRdb re-analysed the 5' RACE reads in MiXCR, keeping a single row per CDR3 protein. The data contain about 300,000 distinct CDR3 sequences, 7.5% to 9% of them singletons. Remarks on this clonotype: Its antigen remains unknown.

The V and J ends lost 1 base and 12 bases respectively, with 12 bases between them. The length of the CDR3 is 13 residues. Per the germline V gene, CDR1 is SGHTA and CDR2 is FQGNSA. The TCR sequence derives from a man younger than 30 who received the YFV17D yellow fever vaccine. Sequencing was performed on CD4+ T cells sorted from PBMCs, taken 5 days after the yellow fever booster vaccination. The chain employs TRBV7-2 and TRBJ1-4; no reliable D call. CDR3 loop: CASSLGLRQELFF. The CDR3, as DNA: TGTGCCAGCAGCTTAGGGTTGAGGCAGGAACTGTTTTTT.